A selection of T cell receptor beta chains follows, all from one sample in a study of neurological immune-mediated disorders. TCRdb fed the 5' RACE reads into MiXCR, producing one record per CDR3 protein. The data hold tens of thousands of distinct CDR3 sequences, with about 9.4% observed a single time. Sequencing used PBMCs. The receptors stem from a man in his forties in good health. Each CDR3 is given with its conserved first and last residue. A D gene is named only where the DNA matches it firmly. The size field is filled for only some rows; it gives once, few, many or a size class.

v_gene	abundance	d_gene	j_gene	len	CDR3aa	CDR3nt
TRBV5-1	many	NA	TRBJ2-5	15	CASSSQGGVGETQYF	TGCGCCAGCAGCTCCCAGGGAGGCGTTGGGGAGACCCAGTACTTC
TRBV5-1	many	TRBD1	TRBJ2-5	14	CASSLEGAQETQYF	TGCGCCAGCAGCTTGGAGGGGGCCCAAGAGACCCAGTACTTC
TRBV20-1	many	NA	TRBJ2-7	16	CSARAIRASYSYEQYF	TGCAGTGCTAGAGCCATTCGGGCCTCCTACTCCTACGAGCAGTACTTC
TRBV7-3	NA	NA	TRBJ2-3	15	CASSLGLGDADTQYF	TGTGCCAGCAGCCTTGGGTTAGGAGACGCAGATACGCAGTATTTT
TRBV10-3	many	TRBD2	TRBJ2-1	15	CAIRERGGPYNEQFF	TGTGCCATCAGGGAGCGGGGGGGCCCCTACAATGAGCAGTTCTTC
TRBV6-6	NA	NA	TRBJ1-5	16	CASSRDPWGMPQPQHF	TGTGCCAGCAGTCGAGACCCGTGGGGGATGCCCCAGCCACAGCATTTT
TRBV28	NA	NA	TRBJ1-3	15	CASSLPGYSGNTIYF	TGTGCCAGCAGCCTCCCCGGATACTCTGGAAACACCATATATTTT
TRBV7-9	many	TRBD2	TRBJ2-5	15	CASSSIAGEGETQYF	TGTGCCAGCAGCTCCATAGCGGGAGAGGGGGAGACCCAGTACTTC
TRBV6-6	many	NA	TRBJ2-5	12	CASRRRGETQYF	TGTGCCAGCAGGCGTCGTGGAGAGACCCAGTACTTC
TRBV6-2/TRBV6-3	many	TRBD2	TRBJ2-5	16	CASSYSGLVKGETQYF	TGTGCCAGCAGTTACTCCGGACTAGTTAAAGGGGAGACCCAGTACTTC
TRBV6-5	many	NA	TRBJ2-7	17	CASSYGAAGSFIYEQYF	TGTGCCAGCAGTTACGGCGCCGCCGGGTCTTTCATCTACGAGCAGTACTTC
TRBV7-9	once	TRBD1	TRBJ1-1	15	CASSDVTGAYPEAFF	TGTGCCAGCAGTGACGTGACAGGGGCGTACCCTGAAGCTTTCTTT
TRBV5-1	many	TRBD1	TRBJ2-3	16	CASSFAGTGTSDTQYF	TGCGCCAGCAGCTTTGCCGGGACAGGGACTTCAGATACGCAGTATTTT
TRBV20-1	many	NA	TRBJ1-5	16	CSAREEGRGVNQPQHF	TGCAGTGCTAGAGAGGAGGGGAGGGGTGTCAATCAGCCCCAGCATTTT
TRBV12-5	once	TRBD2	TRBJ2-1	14	CASGGTIKYNEQFF	TGTGCTAGTGGAGGGACTATTAAGTACAATGAGCAGTTCTTC
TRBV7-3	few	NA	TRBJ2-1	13	CASSETSYNEQFF	TGTGCCAGCAGCGAGACATCCTACAATGAGCAGTTCTTC
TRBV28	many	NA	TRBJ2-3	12	CASGRSTDTQYF	TGTGCCAGCGGGCGTAGCACAGATACGCAGTATTTT
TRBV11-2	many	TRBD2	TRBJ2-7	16	CASSLVEASGSYEQYF	TGTGCCAGCAGCTTAGTGGAGGCTAGCGGCAGTTACGAGCAGTACTTC
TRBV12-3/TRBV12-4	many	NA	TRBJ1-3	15	CASTPGGPSGNTIYF	TGTGCCAGCACACCGGGGGGCCCCTCTGGAAACACCATATATTTT
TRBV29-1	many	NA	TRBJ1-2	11	CSVEQVGGYTF	TGCAGCGTTGAGCAAGTGGGGGGCTACACCTTC
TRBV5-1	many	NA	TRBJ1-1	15	CASSLLRDLNTEAFF	TGCGCCAGCAGCTTGTTACGGGACCTGAACACTGAAGCTTTCTTT
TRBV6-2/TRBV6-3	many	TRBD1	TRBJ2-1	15	CASSYSGQGVNEQFF	TGTGCCAGCAGTTACTCGGGACAGGGAGTTAATGAGCAGTTCTTC
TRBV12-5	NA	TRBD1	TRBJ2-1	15	CASGSRQGGYNEQFF	TGTGCTAGTGGTTCGCGACAGGGGGGCTACAATGAGCAGTTCTTC
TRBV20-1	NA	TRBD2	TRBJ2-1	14	CSARGLAGYNELFF	TGCAGTGCTAGGGGACTAGCGGGATACAATGAGCTTTTCTTC
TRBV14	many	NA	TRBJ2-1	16	CASSPLRTLNTNEQFF	TGTGCCAGCAGCCCCTTGCGGACTCTCAATACTAATGAGCAGTTCTTC
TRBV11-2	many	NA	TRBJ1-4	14	CASSLAGWHEKLFF	TGTGCCAGCAGCTTAGCGGGGTGGCATGAAAAACTGTTTTTT
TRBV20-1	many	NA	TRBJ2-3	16	CSARDPLGESTDTQYF	TGCAGTGCTAGGGACCCCTTGGGGGAGAGCACAGATACGCAGTATTTT
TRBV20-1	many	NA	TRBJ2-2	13	CSAREGDTGELFF	TGCAGTGCTAGAGAGGGAGACACCGGGGAGCTGTTTTTT
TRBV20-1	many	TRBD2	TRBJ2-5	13	CSAPWTSGGAQYF	TGCAGTGCACCTTGGACTAGCGGGGGGGCCCAGTACTTC
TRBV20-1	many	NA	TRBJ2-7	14	CSANLPGEFYEQYF	TGCAGTGCTAATCTTCCGGGGGAGTTCTACGAGCAGTACTTC
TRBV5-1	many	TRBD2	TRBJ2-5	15	CASSPRLGGEETQYF	TGCGCCAGCAGCCCAAGGCTCGGGGGGGAAGAGACCCAGTACTTC
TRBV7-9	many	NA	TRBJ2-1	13	CASSPRVHNEQFF	TGTGCCAGCAGCCCCCGGGTTCACAATGAGCAGTTCTTC